This T cell receptor (beta chain) emerged from a study of shared clonotypes between healthy human individuals. The study, taken as a whole, reports: Researchers sampled blood only, noting tissue repertoires likely differ.

Every subset had its genomic DNA shared out evenly among several immunoSEQ plates. Around 29,000 T cell genomes, or roughly 300 ng DNA, went into unsorted PBMC replicate PCRs. TCRdb keeps only in-frame clones here, not all; method: immunoSEQ multiplex PCR. Of 450,000 to 500,000 clones in the sample, 79% were seen once. V dropped 2 bases and J dropped 0 bases, with 6 bases sitting between them. The CDR3 has 15 residues. Germline V gene lookup returns CDR1 SGHNT and CDR2 YYREEE (reference sequence). A remark on this clone: Antigen: not known. A single base separates this from a much larger clone, so it may be a read error.

The clonotype was recovered from a woman in her thirties or forties in good health. Some clones in this sample may be carry-over from other donors' samples. The V and J genes are TRBV5-4 and TRBJ2-6, with D unresolved. The sequencing input was PBMCs. The DNA of the CDR3 is TGTGCCAGCAGCTTAGCATACTCTGGGGCCAACGTCCTGACTTTC. This gives the protein CASSLAYSGANVLTF.